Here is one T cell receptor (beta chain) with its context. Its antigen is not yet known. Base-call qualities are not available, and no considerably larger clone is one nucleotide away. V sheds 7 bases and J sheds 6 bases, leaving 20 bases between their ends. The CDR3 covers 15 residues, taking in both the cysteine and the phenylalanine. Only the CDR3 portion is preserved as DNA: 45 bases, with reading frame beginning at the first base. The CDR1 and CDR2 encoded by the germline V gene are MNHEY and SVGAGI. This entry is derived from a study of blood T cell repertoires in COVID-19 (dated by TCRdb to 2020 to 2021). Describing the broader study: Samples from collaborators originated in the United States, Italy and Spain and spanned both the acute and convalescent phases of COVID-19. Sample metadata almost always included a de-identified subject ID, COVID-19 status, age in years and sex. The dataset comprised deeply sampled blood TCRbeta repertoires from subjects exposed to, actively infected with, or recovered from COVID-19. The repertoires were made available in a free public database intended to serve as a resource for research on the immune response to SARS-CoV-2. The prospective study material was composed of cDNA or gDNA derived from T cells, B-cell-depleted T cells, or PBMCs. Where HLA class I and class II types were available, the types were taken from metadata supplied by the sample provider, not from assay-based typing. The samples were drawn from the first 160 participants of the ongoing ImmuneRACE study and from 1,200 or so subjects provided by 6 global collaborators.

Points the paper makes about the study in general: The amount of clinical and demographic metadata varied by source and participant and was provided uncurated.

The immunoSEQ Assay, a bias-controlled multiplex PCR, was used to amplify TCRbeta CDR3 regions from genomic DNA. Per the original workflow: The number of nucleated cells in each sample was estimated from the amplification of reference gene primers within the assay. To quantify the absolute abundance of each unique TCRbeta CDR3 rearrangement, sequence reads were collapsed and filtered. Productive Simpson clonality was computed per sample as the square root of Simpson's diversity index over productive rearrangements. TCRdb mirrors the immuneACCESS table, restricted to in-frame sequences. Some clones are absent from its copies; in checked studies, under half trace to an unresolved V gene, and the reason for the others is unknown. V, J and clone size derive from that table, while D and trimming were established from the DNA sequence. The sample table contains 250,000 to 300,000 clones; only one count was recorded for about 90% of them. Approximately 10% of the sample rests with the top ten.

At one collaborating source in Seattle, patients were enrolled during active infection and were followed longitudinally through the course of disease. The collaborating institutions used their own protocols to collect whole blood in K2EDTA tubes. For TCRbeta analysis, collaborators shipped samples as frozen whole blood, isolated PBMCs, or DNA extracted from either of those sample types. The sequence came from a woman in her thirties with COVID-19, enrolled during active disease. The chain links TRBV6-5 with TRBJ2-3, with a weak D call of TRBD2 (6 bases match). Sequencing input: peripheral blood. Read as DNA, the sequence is TGTGCCAGCAAAGACCTCTGGGACTTTGGGGATACGCAGTATTTT. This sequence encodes CASKDLWDFGDTQYF.